This is a list of T cell receptor beta chains from one sample in a study of blood T cell repertoires in COVID-19. Only in-frame clones appear in the TCRdb table, and some are missing; sequencing was by immunoSEQ multiplex PCR. Here the sample spans 94,000 or so clones, roughly 88% being singletons. The specimen was peripheral blood. Receptor source: a man aged 55 to 70 with acute or convalescent COVID-19. Both conserved end residues are part of each CDR3. A D gene is named only where the DNA matches it firmly. Clone size is not always given. Where it is, it says once, few, many or a class for expanded clones.

CASRGGTGNTGELFF	TGTGCCAGCAGAGGCGGCACAGGGAACACCGGGGAGCTGTTTTTT	NA	15	TRBV28	TRBJ2-2	NA
CATSEGQVNEQFF	TGTGCCACCAGTGAGGGACAGGTCAATGAGCAGTTCTTC	NA	13	TRBV24-1	TRBJ2-1	TRBD1
CASRPTVNTEAFF	TGCGCCAGCAGGCCGACAGTGAACACTGAAGCTTTCTTT	NA	13	TRBV5-1	TRBJ1-1	NA
CASRRVQYGETQYF	TGTGCCAGCAGGAGGGTGCAGTATGGGGAGACCCAGTACTTC	once	14	TRBV2	TRBJ2-5	NA
CASSPDRLRGNQPQHF	TGTGCCAGTAGCCCGGACAGGCTCAGGGGCAATCAGCCCCAGCATTTT	NA	16	TRBV19	TRBJ1-5	TRBD1
CASSRVSYNEQFF	TGTGCCAGCTCAAGAGTATCCTACAATGAGCAGTTCTTC	NA	13	TRBV18	TRBJ2-1	NA
CASSHNDRQVLNTEAFF	TGTGCCAGCAGCCATAATGATCGACAGGTATTGAACACTGAAGCTTTCTTT	few	17	TRBV5-4	TRBJ1-1	NA
CASARALGETQYF	TGTGCCAGCGCCCGAGCGTTGGGAGAGACCCAGTACTTC	once	13	TRBV5-5	TRBJ2-5	NA
CASSPGGTSYNEQFF	TGCGCCAGCAGCCCGGGGGGGACTTCCTACAATGAGCAGTTCTTC	NA	15	TRBV5-1	TRBJ2-1	TRBD2
CASRSGTDNSPLHF	TGTGCCAGCAGATCTGGGACAGACAATTCACCCCTCCACTTT	NA	14	TRBV9	TRBJ1-6	TRBD1
CASSQLSGVIEEAFF	TGTGCCAGCAGCCAACTCTCGGGGGTCATCGAAGAAGCTTTCTTT	few	15	TRBV16	TRBJ1-1	NA
CASSQPSGGRQETQYF	TGCGCCAGCAGCCAACCTAGCGGGGGTCGCCAAGAGACCCAGTACTTC	NA	16	TRBV4-1	TRBJ2-5	TRBD2
CASSPSGFYGYTF	TGTGCCAGCTCACCATCAGGGTTCTATGGCTACACCTTC	NA	13	TRBV18	TRBJ1-2	NA
CASSPLLAGGSEQFF	TGTGCCAGCTCACCCCTACTAGCGGGGGGTAGTGAGCAGTTCTTC	NA	15	TRBV18	TRBJ2-1	TRBD2
CASTFRGGTEAFF	TGTGCCAGCACCTTTCGGGGGGGGACTGAAGCTTTCTTT	NA	13	TRBV27	TRBJ1-1	NA
CASSLRDSEGYTF	TGTGCCAGCAGCTTAAGGGACAGTGAGGGCTACACCTTC	NA	13	TRBV7-9	TRBJ1-2	TRBD1
CASTLGLSNTGELFF	TGTGCCAGCACCCTTGGACTATCGAACACCGGGGAGCTGTTTTTT	NA	15	TRBV6-5	TRBJ2-2	NA
CASSSPGGEGAYEQYF	TGTGCCAGCAGCTCGCCCGGGGGGGAGGGAGCCTACGAGCAGTACTTC	once	16	TRBV7-2	TRBJ2-7	TRBD2
CASSSGQGAAGGYTF	TGCGCCAGCAGCTCAGGACAGGGGGCCGCCGGGGGCTACACCTTC	once	15	TRBV5-1	TRBJ1-2	TRBD1
CASMRSTGSTGELFF	TGTGCCAGTATGAGGTCGACAGGCTCAACCGGGGAGCTGTTTTTT	few	15	TRBV19	TRBJ2-2	NA
CASSPTRDVVWNSPLHF	TGTGCCAGCAGCCCTACCAGGGATGTCGTTTGGAATTCACCCCTCCACTTT	NA	17	TRBV28	TRBJ1-6	NA
CASSYSGTQPYGYTF	TGTGCCAGCAGTTACTCCGGAACACAGCCTTATGGCTACACCTTC	few	15	TRBV27	TRBJ1-2	NA
CASSQGRGATGELFF	TGTGCCAGCAGCCAAGGCAGGGGTGCCACCGGGGAGCTGTTTTTT	NA	15	TRBV3-1/TRBV3-2	TRBJ2-2	NA
CASNLDRRNTEAFF	TGTGCCAGCAACTTAGACAGAAGGAACACTGAAGCTTTCTTT	NA	14	TRBV7-8	TRBJ1-1	NA
CASSVVGDRGSKQYF	TGTGCCAGCAGCGTAGTGGGGGACAGGGGATCTAAGCAGTACTTC	NA	15	TRBV9	TRBJ2-7	TRBD1
CATSRDLRGWGLGNQPQHF	TGTGCCACCAGCAGAGACCTCAGGGGTTGGGGTCTGGGCAATCAGCCCCAGCATTTT	NA	19	TRBV15	TRBJ1-5	NA
CASSLRQKGDTQYF	TGTGCCAGCAGTCTAAGACAGAAAGGAGATACGCAGTATTTT	NA	14	TRBV27	TRBJ2-3	NA
CASKQGARNSPLHF	TGTGCCAGCAAACAGGGGGCGCGTAATTCACCCCTCCACTTT	NA	14	TRBV30	TRBJ1-6	TRBD1
CASTFGTGGRNYGYTF	TGTGCCAGCACCTTCGGGACAGGGGGCAGGAACTATGGCTACACCTTC	NA	16	TRBV5-5	TRBJ1-2	TRBD1
CASVYTGPGELFF	TGTGCCAGCGTATATACAGGCCCCGGGGAGCTGTTTTTT	NA	13	TRBV7-2	TRBJ2-2	NA
CATSRVKQGYGYTF	TGTGCCACCAGCAGAGTAAAGCAGGGGTATGGCTACACCTTC	once	14	TRBV15	TRBJ1-2	NA
CASSPGRSADEQFF	TGTGCCAGCAGCCCCGGCCGGAGTGCTGATGAGCAGTTCTTC	NA	14	TRBV5-6	TRBJ2-1	NA
CASSMTTGYQPQHF	TGTGCCAGCAGCATGACGACAGGGTACCAGCCCCAGCATTTT	NA	14	TRBV5-5	TRBJ1-5	TRBD1
CASSSSRQAILRVSQFF	TGTGCCAGCAGTTCCTCAAGACAGGCCATACTTAGGGTTTCGCAGTTCTTC	NA	17	TRBV27	TRBJ2-1	NA
CASSKDRRNEKLFF	TGTGCCAGCAGCAAGGACAGGCGTAATGAAAAACTGTTTTTT	NA	14	TRBV5-6	TRBJ1-4	TRBD1
CASSDRTRPNQPQHF	TGTGCCAGCAGTGACAGGACACGACCCAATCAGCCCCAGCATTTT	NA	15	TRBV6-1	TRBJ1-5	NA
CATSDPGGLAGGKETQYF	TGTGCCACCAGTGACCCCGGGGGACTAGCGGGGGGAAAAGAGACCCAGTACTTC	NA	18	TRBV24-1	TRBJ2-5	TRBD2
CASSFFGGNNSPLHF	TGTGCCAGCAGCTTTTTTGGCGGAAACAATTCACCCCTCCACTTT	NA	15	TRBV7-8	TRBJ1-6	NA
CASSLVLSRNGYNEQFF	TGTGCCAGCAGCTTGGTGCTCTCACGCAACGGCTACAATGAGCAGTTCTTC	NA	17	TRBV5-8	TRBJ2-1	NA
CASSLALGGQFF	TGTGCCAGCAGCTTGGCCCTAGGGGGCCAGTTCTTC	NA	12	TRBV5-6	TRBJ2-1	TRBD1
CASSQYGHGNQPQHF	TGCGCCAGCAGCCAATACGGACATGGCAATCAGCCCCAGCATTTT	NA	15	TRBV4-1	TRBJ1-5	NA
CASSPDSINTGELFF	TGTGCCAGCTCACCGGACAGCATAAACACCGGGGAGCTGTTTTTT	few	15	TRBV18	TRBJ2-2	NA
CASSLTGYGEKLFF	TGTGCCAGCAGCCTGACAGGGTATGGGGAAAAACTGTTTTTT	NA	14	TRBV7-8	TRBJ1-4	TRBD1
CASRGQGNTGELFF	TGTGCCAGCAGAGGACAGGGCAACACCGGGGAGCTGTTTTTT	once	14	TRBV2	TRBJ2-2	TRBD1
CASSSGPAGGNQPQHF	TGTGCCAGCAGCTCTGGACCAGCAGGGGGTAATCAGCCCCAGCATTTT	NA	16	TRBV7-2	TRBJ1-5	TRBD1
CASSKVGQSVKNIQYF	TGTGCCAGCAGCAAAGTGGGACAGTCGGTCAAAAACATTCAGTACTTC	NA	16	TRBV21-1	TRBJ2-4	NA
CASSLGAAGGKLDTQYF	TGTGCCAGCAGCTTAGGTGCGGCGGGGGGGAAGTTAGATACGCAGTATTTT	NA	17	TRBV7-9	TRBJ2-3	TRBD2
CASSLSYNNEQFF	TGTGCCAGCAGTTTATCGTATAACAATGAGCAGTTCTTC	NA	13	TRBV27	TRBJ2-1	NA
CASSLRTGNNSPLHF	TGTGCCAGCAGCCTTCGGACAGGGAACAATTCACCCCTCCACTTT	NA	15	TRBV5-6	TRBJ1-6	TRBD1
CASSPGILNTEAFF	TGTGCCAGCAGCCCAGGGATCTTGAACACTGAAGCTTTCTTT	NA	14	TRBV7-8	TRBJ1-1	NA
CASSLGQGEKLFF	TGTGCCAGCTCACTGGGACAGGGGGAAAAACTGTTTTTT	once	13	TRBV18	TRBJ1-4	TRBD1
CASSYLKRQGNSPLHF	TGTGCCAGCAGTTACCTCAAACGACAGGGTAATTCACCCCTCCACTTT	NA	16	TRBV6-5	TRBJ1-6	TRBD1
CASRSVRTEAFF	TGTGCCAGCAGGTCGGTTCGGACTGAAGCTTTCTTT	NA	12	TRBV3-1/TRBV3-2	TRBJ1-1	NA
CSANDPTSGDNEQFF	TGCAGTGCTAATGACCCGACTAGCGGGGACAATGAGCAGTTCTTC	NA	15	TRBV20-1	TRBJ2-1	TRBD2
CASSYRGSYEQYF	TGTGCCAGCAGTTACCGGGGTTCCTACGAGCAGTACTTC	NA	13	TRBV6-2/TRBV6-3	TRBJ2-7	NA